The 19 T cell receptor beta chains presented below share a single source sample, sequenced in a study of regulatory T cells in long-lasting Graves disease. Documented time point: newly diagnosed GD, antithyroid drugs for less than 3 months. Extracted PBMC RNA gave rise to the TCR library. The authors built TCR beta libraries using iRepertoire HTBI primers and Arm-PCR of CDR3 regions. TCRdb re-derived calls from the multiplex PCR reads in MiXCR, one entry per CDR3 protein. The table records roughly 420,000 distinct CDR3 sequences, about a sixth of them present only once. In addition, the sample was reused for a study of T cells in Graves' hyperthyroidism and ophthalmopathy.

The source was peripheral blood mononuclear cells (PBMCs), collected at new diagnosis, from a patient treated with antithyroid drugs. The receptor set was obtained from a woman in her thirties with Graves disease.

This clonotype was found a few times. The chain combines TRBV24-1 with TRBJ2-7; D is tentatively TRBD1 or TRBD2 (5 bases each). This CDR3 is built from 13 residues. From germline, CDR1 is KGHDR and CDR2 SFDVKD. Trimming stripped 3 bases from V and 7 bases from J, with 12 bases between. The CDR3 region is CATSDGGLPEQYF. The CDR3 coding sequence is TGTGCCACCAGTGATGGGGGTCTGCCGGAGCAGTACTTC.

V gene TRBV3-1 combines with J gene TRBJ1-5; 9 bases fit TRBD1. The CDR3 runs 20 residues. J gave up 0 bases and V 4 bases, and 16 bases lay outside the gene matches. CDR1 LGHDT and CDR2 YNNKEL come from the germline V gene (reference sequence). Written as DNA, the CDR3 is TGTGCCAGCAGCCGATTCCCGCCCGGACAGGGGCTGAATAGCAATCAGCCCCAGCATTTT. Translated: CASSRFPPGQGLNSNQPQHF.

This clonotype was detected a few times. The V call is TRBV5-1, the J call TRBJ2-1, with D possibly matching TRBD2 (5 bases). V lost 6 bases and J 7 bases, leaving 11 bases between the germline ends. Germline CDR1 reads SGHRS; CDR2 reads YFSETQ. There are 12 residues in the CDR3. CDR3 nucleotides: TGCGCCAGCAAGTACGGGAATAATGAGCAGTTCTTC. Its protein product is CASKYGNNEQFF.

The chain employs TRBV4-1 and TRBJ2-2, with 7 bases that match TRBD2. CDR1 is MGHRA and CDR2 is YSYEKL in the germline V gene. CDR3 length equals 17 residues. Trimming took 7 bases from V and 3 from J; bases not matched to a gene: 14. The CDR3 loop is CASNLDGREQHTGELFF. The CDR3 DNA reads as TGCGCCAGCAATTTAGATGGGCGGGAGCAGCACACCGGGGAGCTGTTTTTT.

This clonotype was seen a handful of times. J is TRBJ2-3 and V is TRBV24-1; 9 bases map to TRBD2. The CDR3 sequence is 13 residues long. Germline V gives CDR1 KGHDR, CDR2 SFDVKD. J gave up 5 bases and V 7 bases, and 3 bases lay outside the gene matches. The CDR3: CATRQAGGDTQYF. The CDR3 DNA is TGTGCCACCAGGCAAGCGGGAGGAGATACGCAGTATTTT.

This clonotype was detected ten times or more. The chain carries TRBV7-6 and TRBJ2-3; 14 nucleotides match TRBD2. With 5 bases clipped from V and 5 bases from J, the junction kept 6 bases outside the gene matches. Germline CDR1 SGHVS, CDR2 FNYEAQ. The CDR3 extends over 16 amino acids. As DNA, the CDR3 is TGTGCCAGCAGCCCAGGGACTAGCGGGAGAGTAGATACGCAGTATTTT. Protein: CASSPGTSGRVDTQYF.

This clonotype was seen repeatedly, ten times or more. This chain connects TRBV7-6 to TRBJ2-1, with D perhaps assigned TRBD1 or TRBD2 (5 bases each). Trimming cost V 5 bases and J 9 bases, with 14 bases left between them. The germline V gene has CDR1 SGHVS and CDR2 FNYEAQ. The CDR3 extends over 13 amino acids. The chain's CDR3 is CASSLGAMGEQFF. In DNA, the CDR3 is TGTGCCAGCAGCCTCGGGGCAATGGGTGAGCAGTTCTTC.

The V call is TRBV10-3, the J call TRBJ2-5; the D gene could be TRBD1 or TRBD2 (6 bases each). The CDR3 covers 13 residues. Germline loops: CDR1 ENHRY, CDR2 SYGVKD. V was shortened by 6 bases and J by 3 bases, with 11 bases between the two germline ends. The CDR3 protein is CAISRGPEETQYF. As DNA, the CDR3 is TGTGCCATCAGCCGGGGGCCCGAAGAGACCCAGTACTTC.

As concerns this clonotype: Just one base apart from a much larger clone, this may be a read error. CDR3 bases: TGTGCCAGCCCACCACCACTAGCGGGCCCGTACGAGCAGTACTTC. Translating gives CASPPPLAGPYEQYF. This rearrangement joins TRBV18 to TRBJ2-7, with TRBD2 identical over 9 bases. The CDR3 extends over 15 amino acids. Germline V CDR1 and CDR2: KGHSH, LQKENI.

The CDR3 DNA is TGTGCCAGCAGTTTGGGGAGCCGCCCACCTCTTCCCGGCGGGCAGTACTTC. It codes for CASSLGSRPPLPGGQYF. The gene calls are TRBV28 and TRBJ2-7, with TRBD2 as a possible D gene (5 bases). This CDR3 contains 17 residues. Per germline, CDR1 MDHEN and CDR2 SYDVKM. V lost 3 bases and J 9 bases, leaving 27 bases between the germline ends.

This clonotype has ten or more counts. The J gene is TRBJ2-1, the V gene TRBV7-9; D is possibly TRBD2 (5 bases). The CDR3 has 12 amino acids. The germline V and J ends were trimmed by 6 bases and 7 bases, with 10 bases remaining between them. Germline CDR1 is SEHNR and CDR2 is FQNEAQ (reference sequence). The CDR3 reads CASRERLNEQFF. The CDR3 DNA reads TGTGCCAGCAGAGAGCGACTAAATGAGCAGTTCTTC. The full variable domain, its missing parts supplied by reference TRBV7-9 and TRBJ2-1, is DTGVSQNPRHKITKRGQNVTFRCDPISEHNRLYWYRQTLGQGPEFLTYFQNEAQLEKSRLLSDRFSAERPKGSFSTLEIQRTEQGDSAMYLCASRERLNEQFFGPGTRLTVL.

This clonotype has only a few counts. This sequence joins TRBV29-1 and TRBJ2-5; D call uncertain. Trimming removed 6 bases from V and 2 bases from J, with 16 bases in between. There are 14 residues in the CDR3. Germline values: CDR1 SQVTM, CDR2 ANQGSEA. This chain's CDR3 is CSVAKAPVQETQYF. CDR3 in DNA: TGCAGCGTGGCGAAGGCCCCAGTGCAAGAGACCCAGTACTTC.

This clonotype was detected only a few times. J is TRBJ1-6 and V is TRBV7-2; 8 bases are shared with TRBD1. The CDR3 runs to 16 residues. Per germline, CDR1 SGHTA and CDR2 FQGNSA. Germline trimming cut 1 base from V and 11 bases from J; bases unmatched to any gene: 10. CDR3 sequence: CASSLVRGRARTPLHF. The CDR3 region has the DNA TGTGCCAGCAGCTTAGTCAGGGGGCGGGCTAGGACACCCCTCCACTTT.

This clonotype showed up many times. CDR3 region: CASTGRDDYGYTF. The DNA for the CDR3 is TGTGCCAGCACGGGACGCGATGACTATGGCTACACCTTC. The chain has TRBV28 and TRBJ1-2; a weak D match, TRBD1 (5 bases). CDR1 and CDR2 (germline): MDHEN, SYDVKM. The V and J ends lost 7 bases and 3 bases respectively, with 12 bases between them. The CDR3 spans 13 residues.

At least ten counts were recorded for this clonotype. The chain recombines TRBV12-3 or TRBV12-4 with TRBJ1-1; tentative D call: TRBD1 (6 bases). There are 14 residues in the CDR3. V was pared by 3 bases and J by 1 base, with 9 bases between. The CDR3 nucleotides are TGTGCCAGCAGTTTGTTAGGGGGGAACACTGAAGCTTTCTTT. Protein product: CASSLLGGNTEAFF.

This clonotype showed up many times. V usage is TRBV18 and J usage is TRBJ2-5; D may be TRBD2 (5 bases). There are 14 residues in the CDR3. CDR1 and CDR2 from the germline V gene are KGHSH and LQKENI. V was clipped by 0 bases and J by 5 bases, with 10 bases between them. Written as DNA, the CDR3 is TGTGCCAGCTCACCACCGGCGGGCGGGGAGACCCAGTACTTC. It is translated as CASSPPAGGETQYF.

This clonotype came up many times. The chain links TRBV20-1 to TRBJ2-1; TRBD2 agrees at 11 bases. The CDR3 has 17 residues. Germline V gives CDR1 DFQATT, CDR2 SNEGSKA (reference sequence). Losses at the gene ends were 0 bases for V and 3 bases for J; bases not matched to a gene: 7. CDR3 protein: CSARDSSGRAVYNEQFF. The CDR3 DNA reads as TGCAGTGCTAGAGATAGTAGCGGGAGGGCCGTCTACAATGAGCAGTTCTTC.

This rearrangement joins TRBV12-3 or TRBV12-4 to TRBJ2-1, with D unresolved. The V and J ends lost 7 bases and 9 bases respectively, with 13 bases between them. The CDR3 covers 12 residues. The CDR3 loop is CASTDTMGEQFF. CDR3 DNA sequence: TGTGCCAGCACCGATACGATGGGTGAGCAGTTCTTC.

This clonotype showed up many times. CDR3 sequence: CASKGQGEQFF. DNA for the CDR3: TGTGCCAGCAAAGGACAGGGTGAGCAGTTCTTC. The J gene is TRBJ2-1, the V gene TRBV6-1, with 8 bases lining up with TRBD1. Germline CDR1 is MNHNS and CDR2 is SASEGT. The CDR3 spans 11 residues. The V segment lost 7 bases and the J segment 9 bases; nucleotides outside the gene matches: 2.